This passage covers 13 T cell receptor beta chains from one sample sequenced in a study of T cell changes during pregnancy in multiple sclerosis. Clones were read by immunoSEQ multiplex PCR, and TCRdb kept only the in-frame ones, dropping some. The profile covers roughly 110,000 clones, with about nine tenths appearing a single time and 1.5% to 2% taken by the ten largest. Specimen: peripheral blood, collected after pregnancy. All receptors come from a female donor with multiple sclerosis, enrolled in a pregnancy study.

This chain uses TRBV5-1 with TRBJ1-6; 10 nucleotides align to TRBD1. V shed 0 bases, J shed 9 bases, and the junction held 3 bases outside the gene matches. There are 15 residues in the CDR3. Looked up from germline, CDR1 is SGHRS and CDR2 is YFSETQ. CDR3 amino acids: CASSLAGTGVSPLHF. The CDR3 DNA sequence: TGCGCCAGCAGCTTGGCCGGGACAGGGGTTTCACCCCTCCACTTT.

The rearrangement joins TRBV2 to TRBJ2-5; 12 bases align to TRBD2. CDR3 length: 14 residues. Germline V gene data show CDR1 as SNHLY and CDR2 as FYNNEI. V lost 6 bases to trimming and J lost 5 bases; unmatched junction nucleotides: 4. Written as DNA, the CDR3 is TGTGCCAGCAGGACTAGCGGGGGAACGGAGACCCAGTACTTC. Its translation is CASRTSGGTETQYF.

This clone has more than one count but fewer than ten. This rearrangement joins TRBV29-1 to TRBJ1-1, with 9 bases fitting TRBD1. This CDR3 spans 14 amino acids. Germline V lookup: CDR1 SQVTM, CDR2 ANQGSEA. Trimming removed 7 bases from V and 0 bases from J; junction bases left unmatched: 6. CDR3 protein: CSAAGTGLNTEAFF. CDR3 nucleotide sequence: TGCAGCGCGGCGGGGACAGGGCTGAACACTGAAGCTTTCTTT.

V usage is TRBV15 and J usage is TRBJ1-2; possible D gene TRBD1, 5 bases. V was trimmed by 0 bases and J by 6 bases, leaving 14 bases between them. Germline CDR1 is LNHNV and CDR2 is YYDKDF (reference sequence). The CDR3 sequence is 15 residues long. CDR3 protein: CATSRDQGSIDGYTF. CDR3 sequence (DNA): TGTGCCACCAGCAGAGATCAGGGATCGATTGATGGCTACACCTTC.

The genes are TRBV28 and TRBJ1-2; D is uncertain. V was pared by 5 bases and J by 2 bases, with 9 bases between. Per germline, CDR1 MDHEN and CDR2 SYDVKM. This CDR3 comprises 13 residues. In DNA form, the CDR3 reads TGTGCCAGCAGTCAAACACCCAACTATGGCTACACCTTC. Amino acid sequence: CASSQTPNYGYTF.

The V call is TRBV4-1, the J call TRBJ2-7; 10 bases agree with TRBD1. Trimming cost V 4 bases and J 5 bases; bases outside gene matches: 8. The CDR3 has 15 amino acids. In germline, CDR1 is MGHRA, CDR2 YSYEKL. The CDR3 DNA sequence: TGCGCCAGCAGCCTACAGGGACAGGGGAGGGACGAGCAGTACTTC. Encoded protein: CASSLQGQGRDEQYF.

This chain links TRBV29-1 with TRBJ2-7; 7 nucleotides align to TRBD1. Germline CDR1 is SQVTM and CDR2 is ANQGSEA. The CDR3 covers 14 residues. The trim removed 6 bases at V and 2 bases at J, leaving 10 bases unmatched. The CDR3 is CSVARQGSTYEQYF. The CDR3 coding sequence is TGCAGCGTAGCACGACAGGGTTCTACCTACGAGCAGTACTTC.

The chain uses TRBV5-6 and TRBJ1-1, with 8 bases fitting TRBD1. The CDR3 totals 17 residues. Germline assignment: CDR1 SGHDT and CDR2 YYEEEE. J lost 1 base, V lost 3 bases, and 11 bases had no gene match. The CDR3 DNA reads as TGTGCCAGCAGCTATCTGGACAGGGCGACTCAGAACACTGAAGCTTTCTTT. Protein product: CASSYLDRATQNTEAFF.

The chain combines TRBV6-5 with TRBJ1-2; tentatively, D is TRBD1 (6 bases). From germline, CDR1 is MNHEY and CDR2 SVGAGI. V lost 4 bases and J 8 bases, leaving 14 bases between the germline ends. The CDR3 loop spans 13 amino acids. The chain's CDR3 is CASSSLQGAGYTF. Here the CDR3 DNA reads TGTGCCAGCAGTTCCTTACAGGGTGCGGGCTACACCTTC.

This rearrangement joins TRBV2 to TRBJ2-5; TRBD1 is a possible D gene (6 bases). V lost 6 bases to trimming and J lost 4 bases, with 15 bases between them. Germline lookup yields CDR1 SNHLY and CDR2 FYNNEI. CDR3 size: 14 residues. For the CDR3, the DNA is TGTGCCAGCAGGCCCATGGGGACACCAGAGACCCAGTACTTC. Translation: CASRPMGTPETQYF. The whole variable domain, remainder taken from reference TRBV2 and TRBJ2-5, is EPEVTQTPSHQVTQMGQEVILRCVPISNHLYFYWYRQILGQKVEFLVSFYNNEISEKSEIFDDQFSVERPDGSNFTLKIRSTKLEDSAMYFCASRPMGTPETQYFGPGTRLLVL.

CDR3 nucleotides: TGTGCCAGCAGTGGGGGGGTTAATTTCTATGGCTACACCTTC. Its translation is CASSGGVNFYGYTF. The chain joins TRBV28 to TRBJ1-2; perhaps TRBD1 as D (5 bases). In germline, CDR1 is MDHEN, CDR2 SYDVKM. The CDR3 runs to 14 residues. Trimming removed 5 bases at V and 4 bases at J, with 14 bases between.

This rearrangement joins TRBV7-3 to TRBJ2-2; 8 bases match TRBD2. Germline assignment: CDR1 SGHTA and CDR2 FQGTGA. The CDR3 spans 15 residues. V dropped 6 bases and J dropped 5; count of bases not matched to a gene: 8. In nucleotides, the CDR3 is TGTGCCAGCAGGACCGCGGGGGGTGGAACCGGGGAGCTGTTTTTT. It translates to CASRTAGGGTGELFF.

This chain uses TRBV13 with TRBJ2-7; 9 bases are shared with TRBD2. The germline gives CDR1 PRHDT, CDR2 FYEKMQ (reference sequence). V lost 4 bases and J lost 4; bases outside the gene matches: 5. The CDR3 loop spans 14 amino acids. In DNA, the CDR3 is TGTGCCAGCAGCTATAGCGGGAGTCGGTACGAGCAGTACTTC. It codes for CASSYSGSRYEQYF.